These 14 T cell receptor beta chains share one sample of origin, sequenced in a study of T cells in women clearing cervical HPV infection. Measured with immunoSEQ multiplex PCR; TCRdb has only the in-frame clones, and not every one. The listing contains 20,000 to 25,000 clones. Sequences were obtained from blood buffy coat. Source of these receptors: a woman aged 18 to 75 with a cervical HPV16 infection that either progressed to CIN3+ or cleared (not recorded which).

Regarding this clone: The CDR3 end falls 3 residues outside the read, so it is completed with the germline J gene. This chain links TRBV20-1 with TRBJ2-1; tentative D call: TRBD1 (6 bases). The CDR3 is made up of 15 amino acids. Trimming left V 5 bases short and J 0 bases short, with 14 bases between. Germline V gene sequence: CDR1 DFQATT, CDR2 SNEGSKA (reference sequence). This CDR3 is CSAGPPGASYNEQFF. The part of the CDR3 DNA that was read is TGCAGTGCTGGCCCCCCAGGGGCCTCCTACAATGAG.

CDR3 DNA, as far as it was read: TGTGCCAGCAGCTTAACAGGGGAACAGCCC. This sequence encodes CASSLTGEQP. The whole CDR3 reads CASSLTGEQPQHF. This chain joins TRBV7-9 and TRBJ1-5; 7 nucleotides align to TRBD1. From the germline J gene comes the end of the CDR3, since the read stops 3 residues before it. V lost 2 bases, J lost 7 bases, and 2 bases stayed unmatched. Looked up from germline, CDR1 is SEHNR and CDR2 is FQNEAQ (reference sequence). There are 13 residues in the CDR3.

CDR3 region: CASSFFRGSNTGELFF. CDR3 DNA, as far as it was read: TGTGCCAGCAGCTTCTTTCGCGGGAGCAACACCGGGGAG. V is TRBV5-4 and J is TRBJ2-2, with TRBD2 matching 7 bases. The read halts 3 residues ahead of the CDR3 end, with the missing end drawn from the germline J gene. This CDR3 is 16 amino acids long. Trimming cost V 2 bases and J 2 bases; bases outside gene matches: 6. Germline V gene lookup returns CDR1 SGHNT and CDR2 YYREEE (reference sequence).

Worth noting for this clone: The CDR3 end is not reached by the read, which stops 3 residues before it; the germline J gene fills it in. The J gene is TRBJ2-5, the V gene TRBV5-1; D possibly corresponds to TRBD1 (6 bases). CDR3 length equals 14 residues. Looked up from germline, CDR1 is SGHRS and CDR2 is YFSETQ. V gave up 6 bases and J gave up 5 bases, with 17 bases separating them. Partial CDR3 DNA: TGCGCCAGCACTGACAGGCGCACCAAGGAGACC. Its translation: CASTDRRTKET. The whole CDR3 sequence is CASTDRRTKETQYF.

CDR3 bases read: TGTGCCAGCAGTTTAGCGGGGGGCCCCCCGGATACG. This gives the protein CASSLAGGPPDT. The full CDR3 is CASSLAGGPPDTQYF. This chain joins TRBV7-3 and TRBJ2-3; 10 positions agree with TRBD2. The read gets to within 3 residues of the CDR3 end, and the germline J gene fills in the rest. The junction had 9 bases not matched to a gene; V was cut back by 6 bases and J by 6 bases. Germline V gene lookup returns CDR1 SGHTA and CDR2 FQGTGA. The CDR3 covers 15 residues.

Concerning this clone: The DNA ends 3 residues before the CDR3 does, and the rest of the CDR3 is filled in from the germline J gene. The J gene is TRBJ1-3, the V gene TRBV5-1; 7 bases match TRBD1. There are 15 residues in the CDR3. The germline V gene encodes CDR1 SGHRS and CDR2 YFSETQ. Unmatched junction bases numbered 8, after V lost 4 bases and J lost 4 bases. The chain's CDR3 is CASSDDRASGNTIYF. Partial CDR3 DNA: TGCGCCAGCAGCGATGACAGGGCAAGCGGAAACACC.

Comments on this clone: The read gets to within 3 residues of the CDR3 end, and the germline J gene fills in the rest. V usage is TRBV5-1 and J usage is TRBJ2-3; 9 bases are shared with TRBD2. Germline CDR1 is SGHRS and CDR2 is YFSETQ. Trimming at V came to 4 bases and at J to 4 bases, leaving 7 bases not matched to a gene. The CDR3 contains 15 residues. The CDR3 protein is CASSVSGGGPDTQYF. CDR3 DNA, as far as it was read: TGCGCCAGCAGCGTTAGCGGGGGAGGCCCAGATACG.

Note on this clone: The read finishes 3 residues shy of the CDR3 end, and the germline J gene is used to complete it. The V and J genes are TRBV7-9 and TRBJ1-2, with unresolved D. Germline lookup yields CDR1 SEHNR and CDR2 FQNEAQ (reference sequence). V lost 5 bases and J 2 bases, leaving 9 bases between the germline ends. The CDR3 runs to 13 residues. CDR3: CASSLQANYGYTF. CDR3 DNA, as far as it was read: TGTGCCAGCAGCCTCCAAGCAAACTATGGC.

As regards this clone: The sequence runs out 3 residues before the end of the CDR3; the remainder is reconstructed from the germline J gene. This chain connects TRBV6-1 to TRBJ2-7; D remains ambiguous. This CDR3 has 13 residues. Trimming cost V 2 bases and J 3 bases, with 8 bases left between them. Germline CDR1 is MNHNS and CDR2 is SASEGT. CDR3: CASSEYGNYEQYF. The part of the CDR3 DNA that was read is TGTGCCAGCAGTGAATATGGCAACTACGAG.

Concerning this clone: The read terminates 3 residues before the CDR3 end, so the remaining end is supplied by the germline J gene. The chain links TRBV5-4 to TRBJ2-7, with D perhaps TRBD2 (7 bases). V lost 5 bases to trimming and J lost 3 bases, with 18 bases between them. The CDR3 totals 15 residues. Germline CDR1 is SGHNT and CDR2 is YYREEE (reference sequence). Incomplete CDR3 DNA: TGTGCCAGCAGTATCACGGCGGGGGCGTTCTACGAG. This encodes CASSITAGAFYE. The full CDR3 is CASSITAGAFYEQYF.

Regarding this clone: One end of the junction varies from germline; a read error may be responsible. The read is 3 residues too short to cover the CDR3 end, so that end is filled in from the germline J gene. This chain joins TRBV7-7 and TRBJ1-2, with D possibly matching TRBD1 (5 bases). Germline V gives CDR1 SSHAT, CDR2 FNYEAQ (reference sequence). The CDR3 totals 16 residues. Partial CDR3 DNA: TGTGCTAGCAGCTTAGCGGGGCTAGCGGGAGGGAATGAC. Residues: CASSLAGLAGGND. The complete CDR3 protein is CASSLAGLAGGNDYTF.

Regarding this clone: The read halts 3 residues ahead of the CDR3 end, with the missing end drawn from the germline J gene. The V gene is TRBV30, the J gene TRBJ1-5; the match to TRBD1 covers 7 bases. The CDR3 is 14 residues long. Germline values: CDR1 GTSNPN, CDR2 SVGIG (reference sequence). V dropped 0 bases and J dropped 1; count of bases not matched to a gene: 0. The CDR3 region is CAWSVQGSNQPQHF. The part of the CDR3 DNA that was read is TGTGCCTGGAGTGTACAGGGGAGCAATCAGCCC.

Points on this clone: Read sequence stops 3 residues before the CDR3 end, and the germline J gene provides the missing end. The chain has TRBV5-1 and TRBJ2-1; 7 nucleotides align to TRBD1. Germline-derived CDR1 and CDR2 are SGHRS and YFSETQ. J was trimmed by 8 bases and V by 0 bases; bases with no gene match: 5. The CDR3 extends over 14 amino acids. The DNA read from the CDR3 is TGCGCCAGCAGCTTGGAAGGGGGCCGGGATGAG. As protein: CASSLEGGRDE. The whole CDR3 region reads CASSLEGGRDEQFF.

Concerning this clone: The read stops 3 residues short of the end of the CDR3; the missing end is completed from the germline J gene. The chain joins TRBV6-1 to TRBJ2-6; D is uncertain. The V and J ends lost 1 base and 0 bases respectively, with 4 bases between them. The germline gives CDR1 MNHNS, CDR2 SASEGT. The CDR3 is 15 amino acids. The chain's CDR3 is CASSEGLSGANVLTF. Partial CDR3 DNA: TGTGCCAGCAGTGAAGGACTCTCTGGGGCCAACGTC.